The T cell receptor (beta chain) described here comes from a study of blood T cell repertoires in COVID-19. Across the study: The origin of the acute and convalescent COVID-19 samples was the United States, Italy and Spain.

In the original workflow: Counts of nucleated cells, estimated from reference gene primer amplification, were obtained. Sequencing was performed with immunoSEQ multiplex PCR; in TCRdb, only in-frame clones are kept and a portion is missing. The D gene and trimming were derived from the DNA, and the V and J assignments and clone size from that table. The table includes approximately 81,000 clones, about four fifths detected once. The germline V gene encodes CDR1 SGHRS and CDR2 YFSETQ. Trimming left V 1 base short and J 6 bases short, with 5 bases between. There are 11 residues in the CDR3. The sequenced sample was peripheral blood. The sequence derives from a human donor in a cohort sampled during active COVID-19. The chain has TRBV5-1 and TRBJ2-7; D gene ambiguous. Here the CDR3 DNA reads TGCGCCAGCAGCTTGTCATCCGAGCAGTACTTC. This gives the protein CASSLSSEQYF.